The 22 T cell receptor beta chains below were found in one sample sequenced in a study of T cell changes during pregnancy in multiple sclerosis. Only in-frame clones appear in the TCRdb table, and some are missing; sequencing was by immunoSEQ multiplex PCR. The sample has under 100,000 clones; roughly 96% are singletons. The sequencing used peripheral blood, collected in the second trimester of pregnancy. The origin of the receptors is a female donor with multiple sclerosis, enrolled in a pregnancy study.

This chain's CDR3 is CASSSGQGSHYGYTF. The CDR3 DNA is TGCGCCAGCAGCTCCGGACAGGGGAGCCACTATGGCTACACCTTC. The chain is built from TRBV5-1 and TRBJ1-2; TRBD1 aligns across 9 bases. Trimming at V came to 3 bases and at J to 3 bases, leaving 6 bases not matched to a gene. CDR3 size: 15 residues. CDR1 SGHRS and CDR2 YFSETQ come from the germline V gene.

This chain joins TRBV5-1 and TRBJ2-2; 13 nucleotides align to TRBD2. V lost 4 bases and J lost 3; bases outside the gene matches: 3. The germline gives CDR1 SGHRS, CDR2 YFSETQ. CDR3 size: 16 residues. CDR3 amino acids: CASSLGLAGYTGELFF. CDR3 coding DNA: TGCGCCAGCAGCCTGGGACTAGCGGGATACACCGGGGAGCTGTTTTTT.

This chain joins TRBV28 and TRBJ2-1; no definite D call. This CDR3 has 11 amino acids. Germline V gene lookup returns CDR1 MDHEN and CDR2 SYDVKM. Trimming took 5 bases from V and 10 from J, leaving 9 bases between them. In DNA, the CDR3 is TGTGCCAGCAGTCCCGGGTGGGAGCAGTTCTTC. Protein: CASSPGWEQFF.

This clone was seen only once. The chain links TRBV6-6 to TRBJ2-7, with D unclear. The ends were cut back, 3 bases at V and 5 bases at J, with 8 bases in the middle. The CDR3 sequence is 12 residues long. Germline CDR1 and CDR2: MNHNY and SVGAGI (reference sequence). The CDR3 protein is CASSYRVDEQYF. In DNA, the CDR3 is TGTGCCAGCAGTTATCGGGTAGACGAGCAGTACTTC.

V usage is TRBV9 and J usage is TRBJ1-5; D perhaps matches TRBD1 (5 bases). V lost 2 bases, J lost 4 bases, and 28 bases lay in between. Per the germline V gene, CDR1 is SGDLS and CDR2 is YYNGEE. The CDR3 has 20 residues. The CDR3 DNA is TGTGCCAGCAGCGTTTTTGATAGGGGTCGTGTACCCTCGAGGAATCAGCCCCAGCATTTT. Its protein is CASSVFDRGRVPSRNQPQHF.

The V and J genes are TRBV4-1 and TRBJ2-7, with 8 bases identical to TRBD2. The germline CDR1 and CDR2 sequences are MGHRA and YSYEKL. This CDR3 spans 15 amino acids. V was pared by 4 bases and J by 7 bases, with 12 bases of the junction left unmatched. In DNA form, the CDR3 reads TGCGCCAGCAGCCTTAGCGGGACTTCACTACGAGAGCAGTACTTC. Translating gives CASSLSGTSLREQYF.

The rearrangement links TRBV11-2 to TRBJ2-5; D gene unclear. Germline loops: CDR1 SGHAT, CDR2 FQNNGV. Trimming removed 3 bases from V and 1 base from J, with 15 bases in between. The CDR3 has 16 residues. Written as DNA, the CDR3 is TGTGCCAGCAGCTTGAAACGAGGAATTGGCCAAGAGACCCAGTACTTC. It yields the protein CASSLKRGIGQETQYF.

This clone came up a few times. The chain links TRBV6-1 to TRBJ1-1; 9 bases agree with TRBD1. This CDR3 has 12 amino acids. V dropped 6 bases and J dropped 10; count of bases not matched to a gene: 6. CDR1 MNHNS and CDR2 SASEGT come from the germline V gene. DNA of the CDR3: TGTGCCAGCAGGAGGGACAGGGATGGAGCTTTCTTT. Its translation is CASRRDRDGAFF.

The rearrangement uses TRBV6-4 and TRBJ2-6; the D gene is possibly TRBD1 (6 bases). The germline CDR1 and CDR2 sequences are MRHNA and SNTAGT. The CDR3 length is 16 residues. Between the trimmed V and J ends, which lost 0 bases and 0 bases, there was a span of 6 bases. The CDR3 sequence: CASSDSGGSGANVLTF. Written as DNA, the CDR3 is TGTGCCAGCAGTGACTCAGGGGGCTCTGGGGCCAACGTCCTGACTTTC.

The rearrangement links TRBV5-8 to TRBJ1-2; 11 bases are a match to TRBD1. The CDR3 sequence is 15 residues long. V dropped 4 bases and J dropped 5; count of bases not matched to a gene: 7. Germline V gives CDR1 SGHTS, CDR2 YDEGEE. The CDR3 DNA sequence: TGTGCCAGCAGCGGATGGACAGGGGGCGAATATGGCTACACCTTC. Protein product: CASSGWTGGEYGYTF.

This rearrangement joins TRBV27 to TRBJ2-3; the match to TRBD2 covers 10 bases. This CDR3 contains 14 residues. Per germline, CDR1 MNHEY and CDR2 SMNVEV (reference sequence). The V segment lost 6 bases and the J segment 1 base; nucleotides outside the gene matches: 1. CDR3 sequence (DNA): TGTGCCAGCAGAGCGGGAGGGGGCACAGATACGCAGTATTTT. This codes for CASRAGGGTDTQYF.

This chain connects TRBV5-4 to TRBJ2-1; TRBD2 matches at 11 bases. The CDR3 sequence is 16 residues long. The germline V gene has CDR1 SGHNT and CDR2 YYREEE (reference sequence). After removal of 3 bases from V and 3 bases from J, the junction contained 5 bases not matched to a gene. CDR3 sequence: CASSYSGLAGYNEQFF. Written as DNA, the CDR3 is TGTGCCAGCAGCTATTCCGGACTAGCGGGCTACAATGAGCAGTTCTTC.

DNA of the CDR3: TGTGCCAGCCGGGGGGGGACTAGCGGGGTGTGGGAGCAGTACTTC. Residues: CASRGGTSGVWEQYF. This chain joins TRBV27 and TRBJ2-7, with 13 bases matching TRBD2. The CDR3 runs to 15 residues. V gave up 8 bases and J gave up 7 bases; unmatched junction bases: 11. CDR1 and CDR2 from the germline V gene are MNHEY and SMNVEV (reference sequence).

The chain has TRBV29-1 and TRBJ1-1; 10 bases match TRBD1. The CDR3 has 12 amino acids. In germline, CDR1 is SQVTM, CDR2 ANQGSEA. With V trimmed by 5 bases and J by 4 bases, 1 base remained unmatched. CDR3 region: CSVRTGGTEAFF. In nucleotides, the CDR3 is TGCAGCGTTCGGACAGGGGGCACTGAAGCTTTCTTT.

This clone came up once. This rearrangement joins TRBV19 to TRBJ1-1; no clear D. The germline CDR1 and CDR2 sequences are LNHDA and SQIVND (reference sequence). There are 11 residues in the CDR3. V lost 5 bases to trimming and J lost 10 bases, with 11 bases between them. CDR3 amino acids: CASSPQIGAFF. As DNA, the CDR3 is TGTGCCAGTAGTCCCCAAATCGGAGCTTTCTTT.

J is TRBJ2-1 and V is TRBV7-2, with TRBD2 matching over 11 bases. The CDR3 sequence is 12 residues long. Germline CDR1 SGHTA, CDR2 FQGNSA. After removal of 5 bases from V and 14 bases from J, the junction contained 5 bases not matched to a gene. The CDR3 DNA reads TGTGCCAGCAGCAACTTAGCGGGGGGGGAGTTCTTC. Encoded protein: CASSNLAGGEFF.

The gene calls are TRBV25-1 and TRBJ2-5; the match to TRBD2 covers 7 bases. The CDR3 spans 15 residues. V was pared by 3 bases and J by 4 bases, with 8 bases of the junction left unmatched. Germline-derived CDR1 and CDR2 are MGHDK and SYGVNS. CDR3 nucleotides: TGTGCCAGCAGTGAGGTAGCGGGTTTACGAGAGACCCAGTACTTC. It codes for CASSEVAGLRETQYF.

This clone was seen once. Other DNA sequences in this sample translate to the same CDR3. The rearrangement links TRBV27 to TRBJ1-1, with 8 bases matching TRBD1. In germline, CDR1 is MNHEY, CDR2 SMNVEV (reference sequence). The CDR3 covers 13 residues. With 6 bases clipped from V and 4 bases from J, the junction kept 4 bases outside the gene matches. CDR3 region: CASSWTGSTEAFF. Written as DNA, the CDR3 is TGTGCCAGCAGCTGGACAGGGAGCACTGAAGCTTTCTTT.

The chain links TRBV2 to TRBJ1-1; maybe TRBD1 (6 bases). V was clipped by 6 bases and J by 4 bases, with 12 bases between them. The CDR3 is made up of 13 amino acids. Germline CDR1 reads SNHLY; CDR2 reads FYNNEI. The CDR3 nucleotides read TGTGCCAGCAGCCTAGGGGGAAGCACTGAAGCTTTCTTT. It translates to CASSLGGSTEAFF.

This chain links TRBV19 with TRBJ2-7; TRBD1 matches at 9 bases. In germline, CDR1 is LNHDA, CDR2 SQIVND (reference sequence). The CDR3 length is 13 residues. V lost 8 bases and J lost 6; bases outside the gene matches: 8. In DNA form, the CDR3 reads TGTGCCAGTTCCCGGACAGGGGAAAGCGAGCAGTACTTC. It codes for CASSRTGESEQYF.

The chain uses TRBV7-3 and TRBJ2-5; TRBD2 aligns across 11 bases. From germline, CDR1 is SGHTA and CDR2 FQGTGA. The CDR3 has 16 residues. After removal of 5 bases from V and 5 bases from J, the junction contained 10 bases not matched to a gene. The CDR3 is CASSPDGLAGLETQYF. CDR3 coding DNA: TGTGCCAGCAGCCCCGATGGACTAGCGGGCCTGGAGACCCAGTACTTC.

This clone was seen just once. This chain joins TRBV29-1 and TRBJ1-2; 8 bases are a match to TRBD1. Germline V lookup: CDR1 SQVTM, CDR2 ANQGSEA. After removal of 0 bases from V and 4 bases from J, the junction contained 7 bases not matched to a gene. The CDR3 is made up of 15 amino acids. CDR3: CSVEDGTGGFYGYTF. The CDR3 nucleotides are TGCAGCGTTGAAGATGGGACAGGCGGATTCTATGGCTACACCTTC.